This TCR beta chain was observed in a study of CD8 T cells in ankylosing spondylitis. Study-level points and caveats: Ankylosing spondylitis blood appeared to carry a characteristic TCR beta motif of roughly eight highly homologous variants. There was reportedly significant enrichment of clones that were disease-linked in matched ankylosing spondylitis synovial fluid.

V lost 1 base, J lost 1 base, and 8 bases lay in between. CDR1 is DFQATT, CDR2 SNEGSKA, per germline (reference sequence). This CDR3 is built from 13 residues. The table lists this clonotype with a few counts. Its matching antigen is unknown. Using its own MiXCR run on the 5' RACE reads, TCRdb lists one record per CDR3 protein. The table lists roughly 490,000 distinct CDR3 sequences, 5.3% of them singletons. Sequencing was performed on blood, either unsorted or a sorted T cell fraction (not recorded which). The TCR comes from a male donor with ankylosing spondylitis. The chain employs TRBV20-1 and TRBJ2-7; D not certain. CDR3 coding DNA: TGCAGTGCTAGAGGAGCCAGATCCTACGAGCAGTACTTC. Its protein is CSARGARSYEQYF.